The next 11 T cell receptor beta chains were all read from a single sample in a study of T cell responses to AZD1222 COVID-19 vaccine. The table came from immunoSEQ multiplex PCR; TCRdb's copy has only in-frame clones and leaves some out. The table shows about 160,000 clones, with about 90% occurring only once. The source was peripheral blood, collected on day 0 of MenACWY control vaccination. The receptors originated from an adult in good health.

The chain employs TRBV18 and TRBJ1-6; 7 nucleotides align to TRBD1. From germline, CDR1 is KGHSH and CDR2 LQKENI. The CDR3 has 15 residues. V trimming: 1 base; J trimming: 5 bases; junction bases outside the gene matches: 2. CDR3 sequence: CASSPLGQNNSPLHF. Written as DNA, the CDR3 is TGTGCCAGCTCACCACTGGGACAGAATAATTCACCCCTCCACTTT.

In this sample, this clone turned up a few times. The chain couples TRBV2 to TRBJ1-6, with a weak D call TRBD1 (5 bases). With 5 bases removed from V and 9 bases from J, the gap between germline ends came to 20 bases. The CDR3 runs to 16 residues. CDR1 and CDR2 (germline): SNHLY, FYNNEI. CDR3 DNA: TGTGCCAGCAGTCAGGAAGTGACAGACTGGAGTTCACCCCTCCACTTT. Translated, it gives CASSQEVTDWSSPLHF.

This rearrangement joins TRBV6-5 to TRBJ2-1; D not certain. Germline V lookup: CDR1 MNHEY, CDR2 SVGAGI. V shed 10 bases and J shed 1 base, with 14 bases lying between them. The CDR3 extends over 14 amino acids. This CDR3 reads CATTTYASYNEQFF. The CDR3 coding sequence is TGTGCCACTACGACGTACGCGTCCTACAATGAGCAGTTCTTC.

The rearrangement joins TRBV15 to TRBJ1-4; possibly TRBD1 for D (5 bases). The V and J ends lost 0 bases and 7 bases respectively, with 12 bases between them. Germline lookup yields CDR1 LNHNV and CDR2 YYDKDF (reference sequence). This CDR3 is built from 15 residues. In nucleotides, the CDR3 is TGTGCCACCAGCAGAGATCGGGGGAGACGTGAAAAACTGTTTTTT. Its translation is CATSRDRGRREKLFF.

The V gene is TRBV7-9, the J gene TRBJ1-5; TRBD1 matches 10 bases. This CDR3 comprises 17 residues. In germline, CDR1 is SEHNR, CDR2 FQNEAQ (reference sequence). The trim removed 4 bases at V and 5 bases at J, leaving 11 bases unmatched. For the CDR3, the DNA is TGTGCCAGCAGCTCCTCCTCCGGGACAGGGGTTCATCAGCCCCAGCATTTT. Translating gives CASSSSSGTGVHQPQHF.

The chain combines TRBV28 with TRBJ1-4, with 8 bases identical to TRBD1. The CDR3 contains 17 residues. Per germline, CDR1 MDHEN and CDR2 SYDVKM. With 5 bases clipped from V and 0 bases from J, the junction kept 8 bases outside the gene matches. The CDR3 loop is CASSMRQGLTTNEKLFF. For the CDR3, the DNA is TGTGCCAGCAGTATGAGACAGGGGCTAACAACTAATGAAAAACTGTTTTTT.

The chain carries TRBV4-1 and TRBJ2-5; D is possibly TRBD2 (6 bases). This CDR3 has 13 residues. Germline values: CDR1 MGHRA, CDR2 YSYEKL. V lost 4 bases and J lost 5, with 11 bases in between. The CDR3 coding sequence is TGCGCCAGCAGCCCCCTAGCGTCGGAGACCCAGTACTTC. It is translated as CASSPLASETQYF.

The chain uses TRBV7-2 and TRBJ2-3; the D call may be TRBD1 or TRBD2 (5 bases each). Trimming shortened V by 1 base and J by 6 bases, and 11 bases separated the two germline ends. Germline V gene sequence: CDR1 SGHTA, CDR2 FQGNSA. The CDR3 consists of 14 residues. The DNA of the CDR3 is TGTGCCAGCAGCTTAGGAGGGGATTGGGATACGCAGTATTTT. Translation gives CASSLGGDWDTQYF.

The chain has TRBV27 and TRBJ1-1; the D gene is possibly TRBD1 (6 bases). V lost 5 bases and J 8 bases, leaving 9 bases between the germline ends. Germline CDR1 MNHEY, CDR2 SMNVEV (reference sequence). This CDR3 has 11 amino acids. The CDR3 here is CASSDGQEAFF. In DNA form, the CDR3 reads TGTGCCAGCAGTGATGGACAGGAAGCTTTCTTT.

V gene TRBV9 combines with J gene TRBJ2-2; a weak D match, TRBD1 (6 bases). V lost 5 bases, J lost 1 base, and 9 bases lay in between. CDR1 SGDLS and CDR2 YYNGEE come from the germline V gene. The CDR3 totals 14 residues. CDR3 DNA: TGTGCCAGCAGGACGACAGGGAACACCGGGGAGCTGTTTTTT. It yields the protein CASRTTGNTGELFF.

CDR3 sequence (DNA): TGTGCCAGCAGTTTGGGGCAGGCAACTAATGAAAAACTGTTTTTT. Translation gives CASSLGQATNEKLFF. The rearrangement links TRBV28 to TRBJ1-4; maybe TRBD1 (5 bases). Germline CDR1 reads MDHEN; CDR2 reads SYDVKM. CDR3 length: 15 residues. With 3 bases removed from V and 0 bases from J, the gap between germline ends came to 8 bases.